This T cell receptor (beta chain) came from a study of cytomegalovirus exposure and HLA in healthy donors. Regarding the study as a whole: Specific recognition of CMV antigens was confirmed in vitro for three chains (all CMV-associated). Some TCR beta chains (164 of them) were listed as cytomegalovirus-associated.

Note on this clone: The antigen is not known.

Repertoires were generated with immunoSEQ multiplex PCR, while TCRdb's copy carries only in-frame clones and drops some. The sample has 140,000 or so clones; approximately 86% are singletons. The donors belonged to the approximately 120-subject validation cohort, separate from the approximately 700-subject first cohort. Germline CDR1 MNHEY, CDR2 SVGAGI. The CDR3 contains 13 residues. V dropped 8 bases and J dropped 7 bases, with 17 bases sitting between them. This clonotype was obtained from a man aged 18 to 30 in good health and CMV-seropositive. What was sequenced was PBMCs. The J gene is TRBJ1-2, the V gene TRBV6-5; tentative D call: TRBD1 (5 bases). The CDR3 loop is CASRDGGRGGYTF. CDR3 in DNA: TGTGCCAGCCGGGACGGCGGGAGAGGTGGCTACACCTTC.